The subject of this entry is one T cell receptor (beta chain). The antigen is not known. Produced via immunoSEQ multiplex PCR; TCRdb's table is partial and in-frame only. The table shows some 2 million clones, with 95% occurring only once. The record originates from a study of shared clonotypes between healthy human individuals. Looking at the study overall: Plates per donor: three CD4 naive, three CD4 memory, two CD8 naive, one CD8 memory. Study-wide results and caveats: Naive CD4 clonotypes overlapped across a handful of donors at roughly 5%.

CDR3 length: 14 residues. Germline loops: CDR1 SGHDT, CDR2 YYEEEE. V was pared by 3 bases and J by 1 base, with 10 bases between. The sequence was obtained from a man younger than 35 in good health. Sequencing was carried out using naive CD4+ T cells sorted from blood. The subset denotes: CD45RA+ positively selected. The chain links TRBV5-6 to TRBJ2-5; D remains ambiguous. CDR3 region: CASSSRAIQETQYF. The CDR3 bases are TGTGCCAGCAGCTCAAGGGCTATCCAAGAGACCCAGTACTTC.